Sequencing of this TCR beta chain was carried out in a study of T cells in Graves' hyperthyroidism and ophthalmopathy. Researchers amplified the TCR beta CDR3 regions from RNA transcripts. An initial round of RT-PCR targeting the TCR CDR3 relied on the HTBI primer set. Via MiXCR, TCRdb re-called the multiplex PCR reads, giving one row per CDR3 protein. The sample has around 540,000 distinct CDR3 sequences; 15% to 20% are singletons. The CDR3 has 12 amino acids. Germline V gene sequence: CDR1 MDHEN, CDR2 SYDVKM. V gave up 3 bases and J gave up 4 bases, with 7 bases separating them. This clonotype was counted many times.

V gene TRBV28 combines with J gene TRBJ2-7; D gene unclear. The receptor was isolated from a woman in her thirties with Graves' ophthalmopathy. Material for sequencing was blood. Here the CDR3 reads CASSFAEYEQYF. DNA of the CDR3: TGTGCCAGCAGTTTTGCGGAGTACGAGCAGTACTTC.